The 9 T cell receptor beta chains below come from one sample, sequenced in a study of blood T cell repertoires in COVID-19 (TCRdb year 2020). Library preparation used the immunoSEQ multiplex PCR assay. TCRdb obtained this table from immuneACCESS and retained in-frame rearrangements with V and J assigned. These tables miss some clones; where compared with another copy, unresolved V genes account for less than half of the shortfall, and the remainder is unexplained. Recorded for this sample are around 100,000 clones; around 86% of them occurred a single time. The ten top clones hold 15% of the sample. Source material: peripheral blood. The receptors shown here come from a man aged 50 to 59 with acute or convalescent COVID-19.

The chain recombines TRBV3-1 (or the pseudogene TRBV3-2) with TRBJ2-5, with 8 positions matching TRBD1. V was pared by 1 base and J by 2 bases, with 9 bases of the junction left unmatched. CDR3 size: 17 residues. Germline V lookup: CDR1 LGHDT, CDR2 YNNKEL (reference sequence). As DNA, the CDR3 is TGTGCCAGCAGCCAAGTGCGTTGGACAGGGACACAAGAGACCCAGTACTTC. This gives the protein CASSQVRWTGTQETQYF.

In the case of this clone: The same CDR3 arises from other DNA sequences in this sample as well. The chain uses TRBV5-1 and TRBJ2-2; 14 positions match TRBD2. Germline V CDR1 and CDR2: SGHRS, YFSETQ. The CDR3 has 16 residues. The V gene end was trimmed by 4 bases and the J gene end by 4 bases; junction bases not matched to a gene: 3. CDR3 sequence: CASSLGLAGVTGELFF. The CDR3 region has the DNA TGCGCCAGCAGCCTGGGACTAGCGGGAGTCACCGGGGAGCTGTTTTTT.

The chain carries TRBV6-1 and TRBJ2-5, with D perhaps matching TRBD2 (5 bases). This CDR3 contains 16 residues. Germline V gene sequence: CDR1 MNHNS, CDR2 SASEGT. Trimming took 1 base from V and 7 from J, leaving 19 bases between them. CDR3 DNA sequence: TGTGCCAGCAGTGAAGTATCCGGGGTAGCTTCGGGGACCCAGTACTTC. Amino acid sequence: CASSEVSGVASGTQYF.

This clone appeared once. This chain joins TRBV5-5 and TRBJ2-3, with 7 bases aligning to TRBD1. CDR1 is SGHKS and CDR2 is YYEKEE in the germline V gene (reference sequence). Trimming cost V 0 bases and J 3 bases; bases outside gene matches: 10. This CDR3 is built from 17 residues. CDR3 nucleotides: TGTGCCAGCAGCTTGGGGATACAGGGGTGGGAGACAGATACGCAGTATTTT. It is translated as CASSLGIQGWETDTQYF.

V is TRBV6-4 and J is TRBJ2-1; 8 nucleotides line up with TRBD2. With V trimmed by 6 bases and J by 7 bases, 8 bases remained unmatched. Germline V gene sequence: CDR1 MRHNA, CDR2 SNTAGT. CDR3 length: 14 residues. DNA of the CDR3: TGTGCCAGCAGGATAGCAGCGGGGGTTAATGAGCAGTTCTTC. It is translated as CASRIAAGVNEQFF.

The V call is TRBV27, the J call TRBJ1-5; 10 bases line up with TRBD1. Germline trimming cut 6 bases from V and 4 bases from J; bases unmatched to any gene: 6. This CDR3 region has 15 residues. The germline V gene has CDR1 MNHEY and CDR2 SMNVEV (reference sequence). CDR3 region: CASSLDRGNNQPQHF. The CDR3 region has the DNA TGTGCCAGCAGCCTGGACAGGGGGAATAATCAGCCCCAGCATTTT.

CDR3 in DNA: TGTGCCAGCAGCCAAGTCATCGGCGAGCAGTACTTC. It yields the protein CASSQVIGEQYF. The chain joins TRBV3-1 (or the pseudogene TRBV3-2) to TRBJ2-7; D unresolved. Trimming cost V 1 base and J 6 bases, with 7 bases left between them. This CDR3 comprises 12 residues. CDR1 and CDR2 (germline): LGHDT, YNNKEL (reference sequence).

This clone is a singleton in its sample. V and J are TRBV4-1 and TRBJ1-2, with D maybe TRBD1 (6 bases). This CDR3 contains 15 residues. V shed 3 bases and J shed 8 bases, with 19 bases lying between them. Germline values: CDR1 MGHRA, CDR2 YSYEKL. CDR3 in DNA: TGCGCCAGCAGCCATCCCCTCCGGGACAAACGGGGCTACACCTTC. It specifies CASSHPLRDKRGYTF.

This chain uses TRBV6-5 with TRBJ2-7, with 8 bases fitting TRBD2. The length of the CDR3 is 14 residues. The V gene end was trimmed by 3 bases and the J gene end by 5 bases; junction bases not matched to a gene: 6. Germline CDR1 and CDR2: MNHEY and SVGAGI. The CDR3 here is CASSYAGGRDEQYF. CDR3 coding DNA: TGTGCCAGCAGTTATGCGGGAGGTAGAGACGAGCAGTACTTC.